This TCR beta chain was captured by sequencing in a study of T cells after yellow fever vaccination. TCRdb ran MiXCR on the 5' RACE reads and lists one entry per CDR3 protein. The sample yields 95,000 to 150,000 distinct CDR3 sequences, roughly 15% seen once. CDR1 and CDR2 (germline): MDHEN, SYDVKM. There are 12 residues in the CDR3. Between the trimmed V and J ends, which lost 5 bases and 9 bases, there was a span of 11 bases. The chain links TRBV28 to TRBJ2-1; possible D gene TRBD1, 6 bases. The sample in question was CD8+ T cells sorted from PBMCs, obtained 5 days after the yellow fever booster vaccination. This sequence originates from a man aged 18 to 29 who received the YFV17D yellow fever vaccine. DNA for the CDR3: TGTGCCAGCAGTCGACAGGTCGCTGAGCAGTTCTTC. Translated: CASSRQVAEQFF. Supplemented by reference TRBV28 and TRBJ2-1, the full variable domain reads DVKVTQSSRYLVKRTGEKVFLECVQDMDHENMFWYRQDPGLGLRLIYFSYDVKMKEKGDIPEGYSVSREKKERFSLILESASTNQTSMYLCASSRQVAEQFFGPGTRLTVL.